A single sample is the source of the 25 T cell receptor beta chains below, sequenced in a study of blood T cell repertoires in COVID-19. Using immunoSEQ multiplex PCR, the repertoire was profiled, and TCRdb retains in-frame clones only, with some absent. This table holds fewer than 500,000 clones, 75% to 90% found once. The material sequenced was PBMCs or T cells enriched from blood (not recorded which). The receptors derive from a man aged 30-40 years who had recovered from COVID-19.

This chain joins TRBV18 and TRBJ2-3; perhaps TRBD1 as D (6 bases). Germline V gene lookup returns CDR1 KGHSH and CDR2 LQKENI. Deletions cut 9 bases from V and 0 bases from J, with 10 bases between. This CDR3 has 13 residues. The CDR3 DNA follows: TGTGCCAGTAGGACAGTGAGCACAGATACGCAGTATTTT. As protein: CASRTVSTDTQYF.

The chain recombines TRBV11-2 with TRBJ1-2; 8 nucleotides align to TRBD1. The CDR3 sequence is 16 residues long. V shed 2 bases and J 6 bases; nucleotides not matched to a gene: 11. CDR1 and CDR2 from the germline V gene are SGHAT and FQNNGV. Here the CDR3 reads CASSLFGQGVSHGYTF. CDR3 DNA: TGTGCCAGCAGCTTATTTGGACAGGGAGTATCCCATGGCTACACCTTC.

The CDR3 coding sequence is TGTGCCAGCAGTCCCCGACTCCCCGGGGCTGGAAACACCATATATTTT. Translating it yields CASSPRLPGAGNTIYF. The gene calls are TRBV27 and TRBJ1-3; D call uncertain. This CDR3 has 16 amino acids. Trimming stripped 5 bases from V and 2 bases from J, with 16 bases between. Germline CDR1 reads MNHEY; CDR2 reads SMNVEV (reference sequence).

The rearrangement links TRBV24-1 to TRBJ2-1, with 7 bases lining up with TRBD2. CDR3 length: 18 amino acids. V shed 1 base and J 1 base; nucleotides not matched to a gene: 9. Germline V gene sequence: CDR1 KGHDR, CDR2 SFDVKD. CDR3 nucleotide sequence: TGTGCCACCAGTGATTTAGAGGGAGGGCGTGGGTCCTACAATGAGCAGTTCTTC. Residues: CATSDLEGGRGSYNEQFF.

The chain has TRBV3-1 (or the pseudogene TRBV3-2) and TRBJ2-7, with 10 nucleotides matching TRBD2. Germline values: CDR1 LGHDT, CDR2 YNNKEL (reference sequence). J gave up 3 bases and V 4 bases, and 12 bases lay outside the gene matches. The CDR3 runs 17 residues. The CDR3 bases are TGTGCCAGCAGCCCAGGTATCAGCGGGAGGGCCATCTACGAGCAGTACTTC. Translation gives CASSPGISGRAIYEQYF.

This clone is a singleton in its sample. One end of the junction does not line up with germline, which may come from a read error. This chain connects TRBV19 to TRBJ1-1, with D unclear. Looked up from germline, CDR1 is LNHDA and CDR2 is SQIVND (reference sequence). The CDR3 is 14 residues long. The CDR3 protein is CASMGDLVNTEAFF. As DNA, the CDR3 is TGTGCCAGTATGGGAGATTTGGTGAACACTGAAGCTTTCTTC.

This sequence joins TRBV5-1 and TRBJ2-2, with D perhaps TRBD1 (6 bases). Trimming stripped 4 bases from V and 1 base from J, with 11 bases between. This CDR3 is built from 15 residues. CDR1 and CDR2 (germline): SGHRS, YFSETQ. CDR3 in amino acids: CASSLGQWNTGELFF. CDR3 DNA sequence: TGCGCCAGCAGCCTCGGACAGTGGAACACCGGGGAGCTGTTTTTT.

V is TRBV4-1 and J is TRBJ2-5, with TRBD2 matching 13 bases. Germline assignment: CDR1 MGHRA and CDR2 YSYEKL. J gave up 4 bases and V 2 bases, and 16 bases lay outside the gene matches. This CDR3 has 20 amino acids. The CDR3, as DNA: TGCGCCAGCAGCCAATGGGACGGGGGGACTAGCGGGATTCCCGGAGAGACCCAGTACTTC. Residues: CASSQWDGGTSGIPGETQYF.

In DNA, the CDR3 is TGCAGCGTTGGTCTCTCTCGGACAGATTATAATTCACCCCTCCACTTT. As protein: CSVGLSRTDYNSPLHF. The chain has TRBV29-1 and TRBJ1-6; maybe TRBD1 (6 bases). Germline V lookup: CDR1 SQVTM, CDR2 ANQGSEA. The CDR3 is made up of 16 amino acids. V was trimmed by 4 bases and J by 4 bases, leaving 17 bases between them. Combining the CDR3 with reference TRBV29-1 and TRBJ1-6 gives the whole variable domain SAVISQKPSRDICQRGTSLTIQCQVDSQVTMMFWYRQQPGQSLTLIATANQGSEATYESGFVIDKFPISRPNLTFSTLTVSNMSPEDSSIYLCSVGLSRTDYNSPLHFGNGTRLTVT.

This chain connects TRBV30 to TRBJ2-3; 9 nucleotides agree with TRBD2. The CDR3 consists of 16 residues. The germline V gene encodes CDR1 GTSNPN and CDR2 SVGIG (reference sequence). The ends lost 0 bases at V and 7 bases at J; junction bases unmatched: 11. The CDR3 sequence is CAWSVGYAGGPYTQYF. The CDR3 DNA reads TGTGCCTGGAGTGTAGGGTATGCGGGAGGGCCTTATACGCAGTATTTT.

V and J are TRBV24-1 and TRBJ2-7; D gene unclear. Germline CDR1 is KGHDR and CDR2 is SFDVKD. V lost 2 bases, J lost 4 bases, and 11 bases lay in between. The CDR3 runs to 14 residues. The CDR3, as DNA: TGTGCCACCAGTGATTCCACGGAGACTTACGAGCAGTACTTC. Translating gives CATSDSTETYEQYF.

This clone came up a few times. The CDR3 nucleotides read TGTGCCAGCAGTACCCAAGATGTGGGGGCGGCTTTCTTT. This gives the protein CASSTQDVGAAFF. The V and J genes are TRBV28 and TRBJ1-1; maybe TRBD1 (6 bases). With 5 bases removed from V and 11 bases from J, the gap between germline ends came to 18 bases. The CDR3 loop spans 13 amino acids. Germline V gene data show CDR1 as MDHEN and CDR2 as SYDVKM.

The V gene is TRBV15, the J gene TRBJ1-1; TRBD1 is a possible D gene (5 bases). V was pared by 5 bases and J by 5 bases, with 12 bases between. Germline V gene lookup returns CDR1 LNHNV and CDR2 YYDKDF (reference sequence). This CDR3 region has 13 residues. The CDR3 loop reads CATSWGEGTEAFF. CDR3 in DNA: TGTGCCACCAGCTGGGGGGAGGGGACTGAAGCTTTCTTT.

This chain uses TRBV11-2 with TRBJ2-1; 10 nucleotides match TRBD2. CDR1 is SGHAT and CDR2 is FQNNGV in the germline V gene. This CDR3 contains 15 residues. The junction had 4 bases not matched to a gene; V was cut back by 1 base and J by 7 bases. The CDR3 region is CASSLALAGVNEQFF. CDR3 DNA: TGTGCCAGCAGCTTAGCCCTAGCGGGAGTAAATGAGCAGTTCTTC.

This clone was seen only once. The chain combines TRBV11-3 with TRBJ2-3; D not certain. This CDR3 is built from 12 residues. Per the germline V gene, CDR1 is SGHNT and CDR2 is YENEEA. The V end lost 5 bases, the J end lost 8 bases, and 11 bases lay between the germline ends. The CDR3 nucleotides read TGTGCCAGCAGCCGTCCCGGCGGTACGCAGTATTTT. It encodes CASSRPGGTQYF.

The CDR3 DNA sequence: TGTGCCAGCAGCTTGGTTGCGGATCAGCCCCAGCATTTT. It codes for CASSLVADQPQHF. The J gene is TRBJ1-5, the V gene TRBV11-2; no reliable D call. V was clipped by 3 bases and J by 5 bases, with 8 bases between them. The germline gives CDR1 SGHAT, CDR2 FQNNGV. This CDR3 contains 13 residues.

This chain connects TRBV7-9 to TRBJ1-1; TRBD1 matches at 8 bases. CDR1 and CDR2 from the germline V gene are SEHNR and FQNEAQ (reference sequence). V was clipped by 4 bases and J by 2 bases; unmatched bases: 3. This CDR3 has 14 amino acids. The CDR3 sequence: CASSSDRGNTEAFF. The CDR3 DNA reads as TGTGCCAGCAGCTCAGACAGGGGAAACACTGAAGCTTTCTTT.

The rearrangement joins TRBV28 to TRBJ1-6; D gene unclear. Germline values: CDR1 MDHEN, CDR2 SYDVKM. Trimming took 6 bases from V and 7 from J, leaving 4 bases between them. The CDR3 spans 11 residues. In nucleotides, the CDR3 is TGTGCCAGCAGCCAAAATTCACCCCTCCACTTT. Protein product: CASSQNSPLHF.

The chain couples TRBV5-1 to TRBJ2-7, with D perhaps matching TRBD1 (5 bases). The germline V gene has CDR1 SGHRS and CDR2 YFSETQ. The ends were cut back, 4 bases at V and 3 bases at J, with 11 bases in the middle. This CDR3 comprises 13 residues. CDR3 DNA: TGCGCCAGCAGCACGACAGATTACTACGAGCAGTACTTC. Its protein is CASSTTDYYEQYF.

The V gene is TRBV10-2, the J gene TRBJ2-1, with D possibly being TRBD2 (5 bases). The germline CDR1 and CDR2 sequences are WSHSY and SAAADI. V lost 8 bases, J lost 10 bases, and 12 bases lay in between. The CDR3 length is 11 residues. The CDR3 loop reads CASFTTGEQFF. In nucleotides, the CDR3 is TGCGCCAGCTTTACGACGGGAGAGCAGTTCTTC.

The genes are TRBV30 and TRBJ2-7; TRBD2 aligns across 13 bases. V trimming: 3 bases; J trimming: 6 bases; junction bases outside the gene matches: 8. The CDR3 covers 15 residues. Germline assignment: CDR1 GTSNPN and CDR2 SVGIG (reference sequence). The CDR3 DNA reads as TGTGCCTGGAGCGCCGGGACTAGCGGGACTGGCGAGCAGTACTTC. Translation gives CAWSAGTSGTGEQYF.

The gene calls are TRBV11-2 and TRBJ1-6, with D perhaps matching TRBD1 (6 bases). CDR1 and CDR2 from the germline V gene are SGHAT and FQNNGV. This CDR3 contains 15 residues. V was shortened by 3 bases and J by 7 bases, with 13 bases between the two germline ends. Written as DNA, the CDR3 is TGTGCCAGCAGCTTTTTGGACAGAGGGAATTCACCCCTCCACTTT. Translation: CASSFLDRGNSPLHF.

The chain links TRBV18 to TRBJ1-4, with D hard to call. CDR3 length: 15 residues. Per the germline V gene, CDR1 is KGHSH and CDR2 is LQKENI. V lost 1 base, J lost 2 bases, and 8 bases lay in between. This CDR3 reads CASSPQTGTNEKLFF. In nucleotides, the CDR3 is TGTGCCAGCTCACCACAAACCGGGACTAATGAAAAACTGTTTTTT.

The chain joins TRBV5-1 to TRBJ2-2; D possibly corresponds to TRBD1 (5 bases). V shed 6 bases and J shed 5 bases, with 14 bases lying between them. Germline CDR1 reads SGHRS; CDR2 reads YFSETQ. The CDR3 consists of 14 residues. CDR3 bases: TGCGCCAGCAACGCAGGGCAGCCTACCGGGGAGCTGTTTTTT. It yields the protein CASNAGQPTGELFF.

V and J are TRBV4-1 and TRBJ2-7; D might be TRBD1 (5 bases). The CDR3 contains 12 residues. Trimming removed 5 bases at V and 2 bases at J, with 7 bases between. The germline CDR1 and CDR2 sequences are MGHRA and YSYEKL. CDR3 in amino acids: CASSGQTYEQYF. The CDR3 DNA follows: TGCGCCAGCAGCGGACAAACCTACGAGCAGTACTTC.